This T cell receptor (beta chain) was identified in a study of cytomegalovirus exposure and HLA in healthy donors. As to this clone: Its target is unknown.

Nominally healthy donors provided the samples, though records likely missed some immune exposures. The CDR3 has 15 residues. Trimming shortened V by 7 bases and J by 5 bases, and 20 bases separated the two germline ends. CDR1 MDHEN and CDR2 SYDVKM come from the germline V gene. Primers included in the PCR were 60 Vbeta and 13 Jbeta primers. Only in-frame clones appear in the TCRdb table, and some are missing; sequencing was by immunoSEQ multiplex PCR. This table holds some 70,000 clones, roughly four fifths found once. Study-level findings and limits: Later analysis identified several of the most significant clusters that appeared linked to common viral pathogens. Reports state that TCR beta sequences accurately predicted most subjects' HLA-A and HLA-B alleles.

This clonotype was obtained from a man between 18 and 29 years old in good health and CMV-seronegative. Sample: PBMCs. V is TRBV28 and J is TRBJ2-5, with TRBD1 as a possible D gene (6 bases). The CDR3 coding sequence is TGTGCCAGCACCGGGACACCTTTAGTTAAGGAGACCCAGTACTTC. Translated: CASTGTPLVKETQYF.